This T cell receptor (beta chain) came from a study of identical twins. General study points: Weaker excess twin sharing was observed in beta out-of-frame sequences.

TCRdb ran MiXCR on the 5' RACE reads and lists one entry per CDR3 protein. The table has around 250,000 distinct CDR3 sequences, about 13% seen once. Comments on this clonotype: Antigen unknown.

The germline V gene encodes CDR1 SGDLS and CDR2 YYNGEE. V was clipped by 0 bases and J by 5 bases, with 3 bases between them. This CDR3 contains 13 residues. This sample also appeared in a second study, on yellow fever vaccine responses in identical twins.

The sequence was collected from a woman in her late teens or twenties in good health. The sample consisted of memory (CD45RO+) T cells sorted from blood. The chain recombines TRBV9 with TRBJ1-6; D unclear. CDR3: CASSVDDNSPLHF. The CDR3, as DNA: TGTGCCAGCAGCGTAGACGATAATTCACCCCTCCACTTT. Full variable domain (outside the CDR3, taken from reference TRBV9 and TRBJ1-6): DSGVTQTPKHLITATGQRVTLRCSPRSGDLSVYWYQQSLDQGLQFLIQYYNGEERAKGNILERFSAQQFPDLHSELNLSSLELGDSALYFCASSVDDNSPLHFGNGTRLTVT.